This T cell receptor (beta chain) was sequenced during a study of response to subunit inactivated influenza vaccine. There are 13 residues in the CDR3. The V and J ends lost 6 bases and 3 bases respectively, with 12 bases between them. Study results and caveats: Authors suggested that a seasonal influenza vaccination recruits few new T cells each time.

Each CDR3 protein is one row after TCRdb ran MiXCR on the RT-PCR reads. The sample carries some 500,000 distinct CDR3 sequences, about 25% recorded once. A word on this clonotype: What it recognizes is unknown.

The material sequenced was CD4+ T cells sorted from PBMCs, taken 4 to 6 days after vaccination. The receptor was isolated from a man aged 45-60 years who received an inactivated influenza vaccine. V and J are TRBV12-3 or TRBV12-4 and TRBJ2-7; D is uncertain. CDR3 sequence (DNA): TGTGCCAGCAGACCTGACTTCCTCTACGAGCAGTACTTC. Translation: CASRPDFLYEQYF.